This T cell receptor beta chain was recovered during a study of blood T cell repertoires in COVID-19. Across the whole study: Researchers got acute and convalescent COVID-19 samples from the United States, Italy and Spain. The cDNA or gDNA used as material had been derived from T cells, B-cell-depleted T cells, or PBMCs.

Trimming took off 6 bases at V and 0 bases at J, with 15 bases between the two ends. The V gene's germline CDR1 is MNHNY and CDR2 SVGAGI (reference sequence). This CDR3 is built from 15 residues. Original handling: From reference gene primer amplification, estimates of nucleated cell counts were derived. Libraries were prepared by immunoSEQ multiplex PCR; TCRdb keeps only in-frame clonotypes and omits some of them. V, J and clone size are taken as reported in that table, and D and trimming were inferred from the DNA itself. This table has under 45,000 clones, 88% appearing once. The chain uses TRBV6-6 and TRBJ2-7, with D maybe TRBD1 (6 bases). The sequence derives from a human donor in a cohort sampled during active COVID-19. Specimen: peripheral blood. CDR3 region: CASRSPGQHSYEQYF. The CDR3 region has the DNA TGTGCCAGCAGATCTCCGGGACAACACTCCTACGAGCAGTACTTC.